This T cell receptor (beta chain) derives from a study of high-grade serous ovarian cancer treatment subgroups. Across the whole study: Samples averaged around 13,000 reads and thousands of unique TCR beta rearrangements. Study-wide results and limits: Bulk tumor TCR sequencing gave no spatial information. Same-patient tumor repertoires overlapped at about 0.11 to 0.85; different patients barely overlapped.

Tumor samples were taken before definitive surgery or chemotherapy. The CDR3 runs to 15 residues. Germline V gives CDR1 MGHRA, CDR2 YSYEKL. The V and J ends lost 1 base and 5 bases respectively, with 14 bases between them. Profiled with immunoSEQ multiplex PCR; TCRdb holds only in-frame clones, not every one. The data hold about 4,800 clones, with over 65% observed a single time. As regards this clone: Its antigen is as yet unknown.

The sample was tumor tissue. The chain joins TRBV4-1 to TRBJ1-1, with TRBD1 as a possible D gene (6 bases). This TCR came from a human donor with high-grade serous ovarian cancer. The CDR3 DNA reads as TGCGCCAGCAGCCAAGTAGTACAGGGAGGTACTGAAGCTTTCTTT. Residues: CASSQVVQGGTEAFF.